This T cell receptor beta chain appears in the sequencing data of a study of T cell changes during pregnancy in multiple sclerosis. The CDR3 totals 15 residues. Germline V gene data show CDR1 as SGDLS and CDR2 as YYNGEE. The V and J ends lost 1 base and 2 bases respectively, with 9 bases between them. The table came from immunoSEQ multiplex PCR; TCRdb's copy has only in-frame clones and leaves some out. The sample includes tens of thousands of clones, about 88% of them seen just once. The V gene is TRBV9, the J gene TRBJ2-2, with unresolved D. Sequenced material: CD8+ T cells from peripheral blood mononuclear cells, taken in the third trimester of pregnancy. This TCR derives from a female donor with multiple sclerosis, enrolled in a pregnancy study. Here the CDR3 DNA reads TGTGCCAGCAGCGTAAATCGGGTAAACACCGGGGAGCTGTTTTTT. Translation: CASSVNRVNTGELFF.